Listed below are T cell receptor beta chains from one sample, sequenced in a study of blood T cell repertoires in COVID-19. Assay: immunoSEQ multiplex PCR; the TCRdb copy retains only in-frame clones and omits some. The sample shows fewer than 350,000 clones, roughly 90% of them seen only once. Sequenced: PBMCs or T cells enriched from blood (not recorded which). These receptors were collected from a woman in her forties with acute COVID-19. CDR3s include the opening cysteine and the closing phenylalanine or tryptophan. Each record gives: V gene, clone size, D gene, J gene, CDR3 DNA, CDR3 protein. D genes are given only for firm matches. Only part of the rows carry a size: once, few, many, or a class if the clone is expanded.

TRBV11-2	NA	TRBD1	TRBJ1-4	TGTGCCAGCAGCGAATCCGGGACAGGACATTCCGAAAAACTGTTTTTT	CASSESGTGHSEKLFF
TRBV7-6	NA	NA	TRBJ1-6	TGTGCCAGCAGCTCCTTCGGACAGAGGGATAATTCACCCCTCCACTTT	CASSSFGQRDNSPLHF
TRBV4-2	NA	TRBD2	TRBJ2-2	TGTGCCAGCAGCCGCAGACTAGCGCCTTCCAGCGGGGAGCTGTTTTTT	CASSRRLAPSSGELFF
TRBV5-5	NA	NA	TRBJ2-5	TGTGCCAGCAGCTCACTAGCTGGGCAAGAGACCCAGTACTTC	CASSSLAGQETQYF
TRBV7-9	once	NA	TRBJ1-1	TGTGCCAGCAGCCCCCCGGGGGAGGTCTCTGAAGCTTTCTTT	CASSPPGEVSEAFF
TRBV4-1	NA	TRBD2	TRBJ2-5	TGCGCCAGCAGCCAAGTGGGATCGGGGGGGCAAGAGACCCAGTACTTC	CASSQVGSGGQETQYF
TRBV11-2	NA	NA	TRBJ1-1	TGTGCCAGCAGCTTAGTCGAGCACAGTAGAGCTTTCTTT	CASSLVEHSRAFF
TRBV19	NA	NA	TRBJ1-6	TGTGCCAGTAGTATAGTGAGAGGGGAGGGGGTTGCGCCCCTCCACTTT	CASSIVRGEGVAPLHF
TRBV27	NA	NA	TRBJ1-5	TGTGCCAGCAGTGTCTCCGGGACACAGCCCCAGCATTTT	CASSVSGTQPQHF
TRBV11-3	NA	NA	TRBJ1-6	TGTGCCAGCAGCTCGAACGGTTTATCACCCCTCCACTTT	CASSSNGLSPLHF
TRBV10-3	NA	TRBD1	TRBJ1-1	TGTGCCATCAAAGTAGGGGGCCAAAACACTGAAGCTTTCTTT	CAIKVGGQNTEAFF
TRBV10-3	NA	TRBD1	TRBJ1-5	TGTGCCATCAGTGAGGACAGGGGGAATCAGCCCCAGCATTTT	CAISEDRGNQPQHF
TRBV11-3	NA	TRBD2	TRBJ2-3	TGTGCCAGCAGCTTAGCGACTAGCGGGAGTGGGGCAGATACGCAGTATTTT	CASSLATSGSGADTQYF
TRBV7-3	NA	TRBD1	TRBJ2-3	TGTGCCAGCAGCTTAACGGGGACAGGGTCAGGCACAGATACGCAGTATTTT	CASSLTGTGSGTDTQYF
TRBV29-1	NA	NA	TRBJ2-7	TGCAGCGTTGAAGACGGGGTAGGGTACGAGCAGTACTTC	CSVEDGVGYEQYF
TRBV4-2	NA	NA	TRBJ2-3	TGTGCCAGCAGCCAACTAGGATCCACAGATACGCAGTATTTT	CASSQLGSTDTQYF
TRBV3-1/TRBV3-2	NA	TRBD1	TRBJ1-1	TGTGCCAGCAGCCAAGGCCCTGCAGGGGGGAGTTTGGCTTTCTTT	CASSQGPAGGSLAFF
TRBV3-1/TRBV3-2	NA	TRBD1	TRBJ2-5	TGTGCCAGCAGCCCACCGGGACAGGGGGCACAAGAGACCCAGTACTTC	CASSPPGQGAQETQYF
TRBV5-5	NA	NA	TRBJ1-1	TGTGCCAGCAGCTTGCGTGCCGAGTCGAACACTGAAGCTTTCTTT	CASSLRAESNTEAFF
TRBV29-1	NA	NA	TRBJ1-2	TGCAGCGTTGTGGTTGGTCTACAGGTGGGCAATTGGGGCTACACCTTC	CSVVVGLQVGNWGYTF
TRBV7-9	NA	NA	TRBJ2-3	TGTGCCAGCAGCCCTCGAGGAGCAACAGATACGCAGTATTTT	CASSPRGATDTQYF
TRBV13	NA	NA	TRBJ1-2	TGTGCCAGCAGCTCCCTTACCAGGTATGGCTACACCTTC	CASSSLTRYGYTF
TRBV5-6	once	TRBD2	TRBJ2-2	TGTGCCACCTCACTAGCGGGAGAGAACACCGGGGAGCTGTTTTTT	CATSLAGENTGELFF
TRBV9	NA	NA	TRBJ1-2	TGTGCCAGCAGCCGTCAAAGGGGTAGCTATGGCTACACCTTC	CASSRQRGSYGYTF
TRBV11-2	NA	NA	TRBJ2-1	TGTGCCAGCAGCACACAAGGGGGGGACTTCAATGAGCAGTTCTTC	CASSTQGGDFNEQFF
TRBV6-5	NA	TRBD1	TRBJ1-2	TGTGCCAGCAGTCGAACAGGGGAAGCTAACTATGGCTACACCTTC	CASSRTGEANYGYTF
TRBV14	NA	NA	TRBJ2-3	TGTGCCAGCAGCCAACGGGTCACAGATACGCAGTATTTT	CASSQRVTDTQYF
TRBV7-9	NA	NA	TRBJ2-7	TGTGCCAGCAGCTTAGTCTCAAACGGCTACGAGCAGTACTTC	CASSLVSNGYEQYF
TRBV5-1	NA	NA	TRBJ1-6	TGCGCCAGCAGCTCCCCGCGGACCGGGGGTGTGTCACCCCTCCACTTT	CASSSPRTGGVSPLHF
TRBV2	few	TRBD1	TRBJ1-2	TGTGCCAGCAAGTCTGAAGAACAGGGGACTGGCTACACCTTC	CASKSEEQGTGYTF
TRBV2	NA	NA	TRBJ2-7	TGTGCCAGCAGCGCAGCCTACGAGCAGTACTTC	CASSAAYEQYF
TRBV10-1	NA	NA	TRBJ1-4	TGCGCCAGCAGTGGAACAGGGTGGTGGGAAAATGAAAAACTGTTTTTT	CASSGTGWWENEKLFF
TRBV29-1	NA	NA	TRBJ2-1	TGCAGCGCCAAAGCACGGGGGAATGAGCAGTTCTTC	CSAKARGNEQFF
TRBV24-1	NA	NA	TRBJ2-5	TGTGCCACCAGTGATTCCCAGGGAGGACAAGAGACCCAGTACTTC	CATSDSQGGQETQYF
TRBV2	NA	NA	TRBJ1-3	TGTGCCAGCACCCGCTCTGGAAACACCATATATTTT	CASTRSGNTIYF
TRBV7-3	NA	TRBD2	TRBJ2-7	TGTGCCAGCAGCTACCGCCCAGCGGGGGGCGAGCAGTACTTC	CASSYRPAGGEQYF
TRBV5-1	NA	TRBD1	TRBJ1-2	TGCGCCAGCAGCAGCAGACAGGGTTACCGGGGCTACACCTTC	CASSSRQGYRGYTF
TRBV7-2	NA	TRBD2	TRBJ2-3	TGTGCCAGCAGCTCGGGGGGAACTAGCACAGATACGCAGTATTTT	CASSSGGTSTDTQYF
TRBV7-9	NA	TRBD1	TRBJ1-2	TGTGCCAGCAGCTACAGACAGGGCTATGGCTACACCTTC	CASSYRQGYGYTF
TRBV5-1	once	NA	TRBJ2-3	TGCGCCAGCAGCTTGGGGCCGTCGGGGAGGTTCACAGATACGCAGTATTTT	CASSLGPSGRFTDTQYF
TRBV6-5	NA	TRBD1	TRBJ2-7	TGTGCCAGCAGTTACTCGGGACAGAACGTCTACGAGCAGTACTTC	CASSYSGQNVYEQYF
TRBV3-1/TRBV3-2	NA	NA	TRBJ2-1	TGTGCCAGCAGCCCGCGGGTAGCGGTTGCCTACAATGAGCAGTTCTTC	CASSPRVAVAYNEQFF
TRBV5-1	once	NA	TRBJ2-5	TGCGCCAGCAGCTTGGTAGCGGACCAAGAGACCCAGTACTTC	CASSLVADQETQYF
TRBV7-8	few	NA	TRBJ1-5	TGTGCCAGCAGCTTAGTTTCGCAGGTCAATCAGCCCCAGCATTTT	CASSLVSQVNQPQHF
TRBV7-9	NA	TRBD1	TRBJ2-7	TGTGCCAGCAGCTTAGGGGGACAGGGTAGCTCCTACGAGCAGTACTTC	CASSLGGQGSSYEQYF
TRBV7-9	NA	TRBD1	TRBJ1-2	TGTGCCAGCAGCGAGCAGGGGGCAGGTGGCTACACCTTC	CASSEQGAGGYTF
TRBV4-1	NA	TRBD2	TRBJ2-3	TGCGCCAGCAGCCAAGAGGGGGTCCCGGGGGGGCCCACAGATACGCAGTATTTT	CASSQEGVPGGPTDTQYF
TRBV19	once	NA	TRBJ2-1	TGTGCCAGTAGTATGGGACAAGTAAGCCTCAATGAGCAGTTCTTC	CASSMGQVSLNEQFF
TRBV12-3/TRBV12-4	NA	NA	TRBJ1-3	TGTGCCAGCAGCCAGGACAGAAACACCATATATTTT	CASSQDRNTIYF
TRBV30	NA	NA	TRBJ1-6	TGTGCCTGGAGACAGGAGTATAATTCACCCCTCCACTTT	CAWRQEYNSPLHF
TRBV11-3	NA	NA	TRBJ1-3	TGTGCCAGCAGCTTAGATGGCCGAAACACCATATATTTT	CASSLDGRNTIYF
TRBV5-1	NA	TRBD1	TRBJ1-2	TGCGCCAGCAGCTTGGGTTTCGGGACAGGGAATCATGGCTACACCTTC	CASSLGFGTGNHGYTF
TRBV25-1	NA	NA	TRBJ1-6	TGTGCCAGCAGTGGTCCAGGAAATTCACCCCTCCACTTT	CASSGPGNSPLHF
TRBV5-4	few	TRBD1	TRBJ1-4	TGTGCCAGCAGCTTGGACGGACAGGCAACTAATGAAAAACTGTTTTTT	CASSLDGQATNEKLFF
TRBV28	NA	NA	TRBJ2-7	TGTGCCAGCAGTTTGGTCGGGCGGGTTCGTTACGAGCAGTACTTC	CASSLVGRVRYEQYF
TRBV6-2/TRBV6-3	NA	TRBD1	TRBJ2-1	TGTGCCACCAGCGGGACAGGGCTCTACAATGAGCAGTTCTTC	CATSGTGLYNEQFF
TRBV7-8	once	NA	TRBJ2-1	TGTGCCAGCAGCAAGACTACCTTCCTAAACAATGAGCAGTTCTTC	CASSKTTFLNNEQFF